What follows are 3 T cell receptor beta chains derived from one specimen sequenced in a study of CD8+ T cells in alopecia areata. cDNA serving as the sequencing template came from extracted, reverse transcribed RNA. Using immunoSEQ multiplex PCR, the repertoire was profiled, and TCRdb retains in-frame clones only, with some absent. Counted here are around 190,000 clones, 64% occurring once; the ten biggest clones make up 3.5% to 5%. The treatment was: oral pan-JAK inhibitor, 5-10 mg twice daily. This material consisted of CD4+ T cells sorted from blood, taken at week 4, from a patient treated with tofacitinib. The source of these receptors is a human donor with alopecia areata.

V and J are TRBV29-1 and TRBJ2-1, with a weak D call TRBD1 (6 bases). CDR3 size: 12 residues. V lost 6 bases, J lost 7 bases, and 13 bases lay in between. Germline assignment: CDR1 SQVTM and CDR2 ANQGSEA. CDR3 region: CSVTQGGNEQFF. The CDR3 DNA sequence: TGCAGCGTAACACAGGGTGGGAATGAGCAGTTCTTC.

Only a few counts were recorded for this clone. The V gene is TRBV7-8, the J gene TRBJ2-2; D is perhaps TRBD2 (7 bases). The CDR3 spans 18 residues. The germline gives CDR1 SGHVS, CDR2 FQNEAQ. Trimming removed 4 bases from V and 3 bases from J, with 21 bases in between. CDR3 DNA sequence: TGTGCCAGCAGCTCTGTGGAAGGGGCGGGGGCTTACACCGGGGAGCTGTTTTTT. This translates into CASSSVEGAGAYTGELFF.

This clone was seen only once. This chain's CDR3 is CASSHGRGANEKLFF. In DNA form, the CDR3 reads TGCGCCAGCAGCCACGGGAGGGGCGCTAATGAAAAACTGTTTTTT. The genes are TRBV4-1 and TRBJ1-4; possible D gene TRBD1, 5 bases. Trimming shortened V by 3 bases and J by 3 bases, and 11 bases separated the two germline ends. Germline V gives CDR1 MGHRA, CDR2 YSYEKL. CDR3 length: 15 residues.